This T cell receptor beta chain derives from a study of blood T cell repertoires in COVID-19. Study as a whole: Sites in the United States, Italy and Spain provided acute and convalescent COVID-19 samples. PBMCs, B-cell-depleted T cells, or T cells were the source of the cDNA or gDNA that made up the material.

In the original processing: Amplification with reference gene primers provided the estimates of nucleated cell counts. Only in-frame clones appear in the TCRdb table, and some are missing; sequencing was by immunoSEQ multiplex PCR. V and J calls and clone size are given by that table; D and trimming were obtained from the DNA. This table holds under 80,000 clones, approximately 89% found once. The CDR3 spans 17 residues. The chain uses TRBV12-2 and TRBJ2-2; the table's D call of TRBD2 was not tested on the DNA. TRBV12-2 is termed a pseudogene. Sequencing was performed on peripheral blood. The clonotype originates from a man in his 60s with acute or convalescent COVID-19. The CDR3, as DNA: TGTGCAAGTCGCTTAGCGGTAGGGGACTGTAACACCGGGGAGCTGTTTTTT. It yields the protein CASRLAVGDCNTGELFF.